The 10 T cell receptor beta chains presented below share a single source sample, sequenced in a study of blood T cell repertoires in COVID-19. Clones were sequenced by immunoSEQ multiplex PCR, and TCRdb holds only the in-frame ones, with some missing. Counted here are 130,000 to 150,000 clones, 85% to 90% occurring once; the ten biggest clones make up under 3%. Sequencing was done on a sample of peripheral blood. The receptors originated from a human donor in a cohort sampled during active COVID-19.

This chain links TRBV7-9 with TRBJ2-1; the match to TRBD1 covers 11 bases. CDR1 is SEHNR and CDR2 is FQNEAQ in the germline V gene (reference sequence). This CDR3 has 15 residues. V shed 4 bases and J 8 bases; nucleotides not matched to a gene: 7. DNA of the CDR3: TGTGCCAGCAGCTGGGGACAGGGGGAAATGGATGAGCAGTTCTTC. Translation gives CASSWGQGEMDEQFF.

This sequence joins TRBV6-5 and TRBJ1-1; TRBD1 agrees at 8 bases. After removal of 3 bases from V and 5 bases from J, the junction contained 8 bases not matched to a gene. Germline values: CDR1 MNHEY, CDR2 SVGAGI. The CDR3 runs to 15 residues. The CDR3 region has the DNA TGTGCCAGCAGTTATCCCTCCGGGACAGGTACTGAAGCTTTCTTT. Protein product: CASSYPSGTGTEAFF.

The table lists this clone with a few counts. V usage is TRBV5-1 and J usage is TRBJ1-4; tentatively, D is TRBD1 (5 bases). Trimming pared 2 bases from V and 0 bases from J, leaving 8 bases between. Germline assignment: CDR1 SGHRS and CDR2 YFSETQ. The CDR3 contains 15 residues. The CDR3 protein is CASSFIGATNEKLFF. The CDR3 DNA follows: TGCGCCAGCAGCTTTATAGGGGCAACTAATGAAAAACTGTTTTTT.

CDR3 amino acids: CASSYSRGGEQYF. The CDR3 nucleotides are TGTGCCAGCAGTTACTCAAGGGGCGGCGAGCAGTACTTC. V usage is TRBV6-5 and J usage is TRBJ2-7; perhaps TRBD1 as D (5 bases). Trimming removed 0 bases at V and 6 bases at J, with 9 bases between. Germline CDR1 MNHEY, CDR2 SVGAGI. The CDR3 covers 13 residues.

The chain recombines TRBV30 with TRBJ2-7, with 7 bases aligning to TRBD2. The V and J ends lost 3 bases and 0 bases, in that order; junction bases with no gene match: 5. Per the germline V gene, CDR1 is GTSNPN and CDR2 is SVGIG (reference sequence). The CDR3 totals 14 residues. DNA for the CDR3: TGTGCCTGGAGACTAGCGCTCAGCTCCTACGAGCAGTACTTC. Its translation is CAWRLALSSYEQYF. The entire variable domain, with the rest obtained from reference TRBV30 and TRBJ2-7, is as follows: SQTIHQWPATLVQPVGSPLSLECTVEGTSNPNLYWYRQAAGRGLQLLFYSVGIGQISSEVPQNLSASRPQDRQFILSSKKLLLSDSGFYLCAWRLALSSYEQYFGPGTRLTVT.

This clone was found a few times. The genes are TRBV9 and TRBJ1-5; perhaps TRBD1 as D (5 bases). V dropped 4 bases and J dropped 4 bases, with 15 bases sitting between them. This CDR3 spans 15 amino acids. The germline V gene has CDR1 SGDLS and CDR2 YYNGEE. The CDR3 sequence: CASSRAGSVNQPQHF. CDR3 nucleotide sequence: TGTGCCAGCAGCCGTGCAGGGTCGGTTAATCAGCCCCAGCATTTT.

The V gene is TRBV6-5, the J gene TRBJ1-1; 7 nucleotides align to TRBD1. V was clipped by 0 bases and J by 1 base; unmatched bases: 5. CDR3 length: 16 residues. CDR1 is MNHEY, CDR2 SVGAGI, per germline. The CDR3 spells CASSYSTGQRNTEAFF. The CDR3 coding sequence is TGTGCCAGCAGTTACTCTACGGGACAGAGGAACACTGAAGCTTTCTTT.

The rearrangement links TRBV7-3 to TRBJ1-3; 7 positions match TRBD1. The CDR3 runs 16 residues. Germline CDR1 is SGHTA and CDR2 is FQGTGA. The J segment lost 4 bases and the V segment lost 5 bases, leaving 11 bases of the junction unmatched. In nucleotides, the CDR3 is TGTGCCAGCAGCCCAGAGAAGGGGGCGGCGGGAAACACCATATATTTT. Residues: CASSPEKGAAGNTIYF.

J is TRBJ2-1 and V is TRBV30; 7 bases match TRBD2. Germline V gives CDR1 GTSNPN, CDR2 SVGIG (reference sequence). This CDR3 region has 14 residues. V gave up 4 bases and J gave up 4 bases; unmatched junction bases: 7. The CDR3 DNA reads TGTGCCTGGATTCCTAGCGGAAAATACAATGAGCAGTTCTTC. Its translation is CAWIPSGKYNEQFF. The full variable domain, completed using reference TRBV30 and TRBJ2-1, is SQTIHQWPATLVQPVGSPLSLECTVEGTSNPNLYWYRQAAGRGLQLLFYSVGIGQISSEVPQNLSASRPQDRQFILSSKKLLLSDSGFYLCAWIPSGKYNEQFFGPGTRLTVL.

V and J are TRBV7-2 and TRBJ2-3; 7 bases line up with TRBD1. The CDR3 sequence is 16 residues long. The germline gives CDR1 SGHTA, CDR2 FQGNSA. J was trimmed by 4 bases and V by 8 bases; bases with no gene match: 15. CDR3 in amino acids: CASPLRDSSHPDTQYF. CDR3 nucleotide sequence: TGTGCCAGCCCCCTGAGGGACAGCTCCCACCCAGATACGCAGTATTTT.